A single sample gave rise to the 31 T cell receptor beta chains below, sequenced in a study of CD8 T cells in Susac syndrome. RNA in amounts of roughly 0.5 to 1 ug was reverse transcribed with random hexamers. TCRdb redid the calling of the immunoSEQ multiplex PCR reads with MiXCR, one entry per CDR3 protein. The sample contains some 400,000 distinct CDR3 sequences, around 85% of which appear only once. Sample: CD8+ T cells from PBMCs. All receptors come from a human donor with multiple sclerosis.

This clonotype has a handful of counts. The chain is built from TRBV6-5 and TRBJ1-2, with D possibly being TRBD1 (6 bases). This CDR3 is 14 amino acids long. The V gene lost 0 bases and the J gene lost 3 bases, with 8 bases spanning the gap. Germline V gene sequence: CDR1 MNHEY, CDR2 SVGAGI. The CDR3 region has the DNA TGTGCCAGCAGTTACTCCTCAGGGGACTATGGCTACACCTTC. Amino acid sequence: CASSYSSGDYGYTF.

This chain joins TRBV3-1 and TRBJ1-1; D is perhaps TRBD1 (5 bases). Germline-derived CDR1 and CDR2 are LGHDT and YNNKEL (reference sequence). The CDR3 is made up of 14 amino acids. V was shortened by 10 bases and J by 3 bases, with 18 bases between the two germline ends. In DNA form, the CDR3 reads TGTGCCACCTCCCAGAGGGGAGGGTACACTGAAGCTTTCTTT. Its protein is CATSQRGGYTEAFF.

The chain is built from TRBV18 and TRBJ1-4; unclear D gene. Germline CDR1 KGHSH, CDR2 LQKENI. The CDR3 extends over 18 amino acids. V was pared by 4 bases and J by 6 bases, with 24 bases between. The CDR3 DNA reads as TGTGCCAGCTCACACTATCCCCTGGCCGGAGAGGATGATGAAAAACTGTTTTTT. It yields the protein CASSHYPLAGEDDEKLFF.

V is TRBV20-1 and J is TRBJ1-1; D perhaps matches TRBD1 (5 bases). The CDR3 runs to 11 residues. The germline CDR1 and CDR2 sequences are DFQATT and SNEGSKA (reference sequence). In DNA form, the CDR3 reads TGCTGTTATCGGTGGGGCGCTGAAGCTTTCTTT. Its translation: CCYRWGAEAFF.

The chain couples TRBV5-1 to TRBJ1-2, with unresolved D. Germline V gene data show CDR1 as SGHRS and CDR2 as YFSETQ. V shed 0 bases and J shed 8 bases, with 11 bases lying between them. The CDR3 is 13 amino acids. The chain's CDR3 is CASSLDVAEGYTF. CDR3 nucleotides: TGCGCCAGCAGCTTGGATGTGGCAGAGGGCTACACCTTC. Full variable domain (missing parts from reference TRBV5-1 and TRBJ1-2): KAGVTQTPRYLIKTRGQQVTLSCSPISGHRSVSWYQQTPGQGLQFLFEYFSETQRNKGNFPGRFSGRQFSNSRSEMNVSTLELGDSALYLCASSLDVAEGYTFGSGTRLTVV.

This sequence joins TRBV6-5 and TRBJ1-6; D remains ambiguous. Trimming took 8 bases from V and 10 from J, leaving 6 bases between them. The CDR3 length is 10 residues. Germline V lookup: CDR1 MNHEY, CDR2 SVGAGI. The CDR3 protein is CASGRSPLHF. The CDR3 bases are TGTGCCAGCGGCCGATCACCCCTCCACTTT.

The V gene is TRBV27, the J gene TRBJ1-4; D is possibly TRBD1 (6 bases). CDR1 and CDR2 (germline): MNHEY, SMNVEV (reference sequence). Deletions cut 6 bases from V and 10 bases from J, with 15 bases between. This CDR3 has 13 residues. The CDR3 nucleotides are TGTGCCAGCAGCCCTACAGGAGGGGGAAAACTGTTTTTT. It translates to CASSPTGGGKLFF.

This clonotype showed up just a few times. The V and J genes are TRBV5-4 and TRBJ2-3, with D possibly matching TRBD1 (6 bases). Trimming cost V 5 bases and J 2 bases, with 9 bases left between them. Germline lookup yields CDR1 SGHNT and CDR2 YYREEE (reference sequence). This CDR3 is 13 amino acids long. CDR3 protein: CASSTGITDTQYF. CDR3 sequence (DNA): TGTGCCAGCAGTACAGGGATCACAGATACGCAGTATTTT.

The chain couples TRBV9 to TRBJ1-1; a weak D match, TRBD1 (6 bases). This CDR3 is built from 16 residues. Trimming left V 0 bases short and J 2 bases short, with 14 bases between. CDR1 is SGDLS and CDR2 is YYNGEE in the germline V gene. As DNA, the CDR3 is TGTGCCAGCAGCGTAGTCGGGGGACACCCTAACACTGAAGCTTTCTTT. This sequence encodes CASSVVGGHPNTEAFF. The full variable domain, rest sourced from reference TRBV9 and TRBJ1-1, is DSGVTQTPKHLITATGQRVTLRCSPRSGDLSVYWYQQSLDQGLQFLIQYYNGEERAKGNILERFSAQQFPDLHSELNLSSLELGDSALYFCASSVVGGHPNTEAFFGQGTRLTVV.

This chain's CDR3 is CASSLWGVTDTQYF. The CDR3 region has the DNA TGTGCCAGCAGTTTGTGGGGTGTTACAGATACGCAGTATTTT. This chain connects TRBV27 to TRBJ2-3; D ambiguous. The CDR3 totals 14 residues. Germline V CDR1 and CDR2: MNHEY, SMNVEV (reference sequence). V lost 3 bases, J lost 3 bases, and 10 bases lay in between.

The rearrangement uses TRBV3-1 and TRBJ1-4; D might be TRBD1 (6 bases). Trimming stripped 1 base from V and 3 bases from J, with 9 bases between. Germline lookup yields CDR1 LGHDT and CDR2 YNNKEL (reference sequence). The CDR3 totals 15 residues. The CDR3 DNA sequence: TGTGCCAGCAGCCAAGTAGGGGGGGCTAATGAAAAACTGTTTTTT. Protein: CASSQVGGANEKLFF.

The rearrangement links TRBV20-1 to TRBJ2-1; tentatively, D is TRBD2 (5 bases). Germline V gene sequence: CDR1 DFQATT, CDR2 SNEGSKA (reference sequence). V was shortened by 0 bases and J by 1 base, with 16 bases between the two germline ends. The CDR3 contains 17 residues. DNA for the CDR3: TGCAGTGCTAGAGAACGAGGAGGCGCCCTATCCTACAATGAGCAGTTCTTC. It is translated as CSARERGGALSYNEQFF.

The rearrangement joins TRBV6-2 or TRBV6-3 to TRBJ1-2; D is perhaps TRBD1 (5 bases). Germline V gene data show CDR1 as MNHEY and CDR2 as SVGEGT. This CDR3 is 13 amino acids long. The V end lost 2 bases, the J end lost 2 bases, and 6 bases lay between the germline ends. In DNA, the CDR3 is TGTGCCAGCAGTTACGGGGGGAACTATGGCTACACCTTC. Translating gives CASSYGGNYGYTF.

This chain links TRBV28 with TRBJ2-1, with TRBD1 identical over 7 bases. Germline V gene data show CDR1 as MDHEN and CDR2 as SYDVKM. This CDR3 has 15 residues. Trimming at V came to 7 bases and at J to 2 bases, leaving 8 bases not matched to a gene. The CDR3 sequence is CASTPTGRAYNEQFF. Written as DNA, the CDR3 is TGTGCCAGCACCCCGACAGGGAGAGCCTACAATGAGCAGTTCTTC.

The CDR3 sequence: CASSLYGRTEQFF. CDR3 DNA sequence: TGTGCCAGCAGTTTATACGGGAGAACCGAGCAGTTCTTC. The V and J genes are TRBV28 and TRBJ2-1; D may be TRBD2 (6 bases). Germline-derived CDR1 and CDR2 are MDHEN and SYDVKM. Trimming left V 1 base short and J 10 bases short, with 11 bases between. The CDR3 has 13 amino acids.

The chain recombines TRBV7-9 with TRBJ1-1; D remains ambiguous. Germline V gives CDR1 SEHNR, CDR2 FQNEAQ (reference sequence). V lost 7 bases to trimming and J lost 0 bases, with 15 bases between them. The CDR3 runs 15 residues. The DNA of the CDR3 is TGTGCCAGCACTAAAAGTAGCGACCTGAACACTGAAGCTTTCTTT. As protein: CASTKSSDLNTEAFF.

This rearrangement joins TRBV29-1 to TRBJ2-7; perhaps TRBD2 as D (6 bases). Germline CDR1 is SQVTM and CDR2 is ANQGSEA. CDR3 length: 12 amino acids. V was trimmed by 7 bases and J by 1 base, leaving 11 bases between them. The DNA for the CDR3 is TGCAGCGGGGGGGACGGATCCTACGAGCAGTACTTC. It yields the protein CSGGDGSYEQYF.

This clonotype has more than one count but fewer than ten. The chain has TRBV30 and TRBJ2-1; no clear D gene. The CDR3 consists of 16 residues. Trimming shortened V by 1 base and J by 8 bases, and 21 bases separated the two germline ends. The germline V gene has CDR1 GTSNPN and CDR2 SVGIG (reference sequence). The CDR3 DNA reads TGTGCCTGGAGTGAAACACCTTTGATCTCCGGACATGAGCAGTTCTTC. Protein product: CAWSETPLISGHEQFF.

This chain connects TRBV4-1 to TRBJ2-5, with a weak D call TRBD1 (6 bases). In germline, CDR1 is MGHRA, CDR2 YSYEKL. The CDR3 totals 13 residues. V lost 4 bases and J lost 2, with 8 bases in between. The CDR3 DNA follows: TGCGCCAGCAGCCCAGGGACACAAGAGACCCAGTACTTC. Its protein is CASSPGTQETQYF.

The chain couples TRBV25-1 to TRBJ2-1, with no clear D. V lost 0 bases to trimming and J lost 3 bases, with 15 bases between them. Per germline, CDR1 MGHDK and CDR2 SYGVNS. CDR3 length equals 17 residues. Here the CDR3 DNA reads TGTGCCAGCAGTGAATACGGTAGGGAAATCTTCTACAATGAGCAGTTCTTC. Its protein product is CASSEYGREIFYNEQFF.

The V gene is TRBV4-1, the J gene TRBJ2-5; tentatively, D is TRBD2 (6 bases). This CDR3 is 15 amino acids long. The ends were cut back, 4 bases at V and 4 bases at J, with 16 bases in the middle. The germline gives CDR1 MGHRA, CDR2 YSYEKL. For the CDR3, the DNA is TGCGCCAGCAGCCGGATCCCTGGGGGGATAGAGACCCAGTACTTC. It is translated as CASSRIPGGIETQYF.

The V gene is TRBV2, the J gene TRBJ2-7; tentatively, D is TRBD1 (6 bases). Germline CDR1 reads SNHLY; CDR2 reads FYNNEI. The CDR3 runs 15 residues. Trimming removed 7 bases from V and 0 bases from J, with 16 bases in between. Here the CDR3 DNA reads TGTGCCAGCACCGAGGACAGACCCAGCTCCTACGAGCAGTACTTC. This codes for CASTEDRPSSYEQYF.

This clonotype appeared a single time. The CDR3, as DNA: TGTGCCAGCAGCGACGACGGTGACACAGATACGCAGTATTTT. Translation: CASSDDGDTDTQYF. The chain combines TRBV9 with TRBJ2-3; D remains unclear. The V end lost 3 bases, the J end lost 2 bases, and 10 bases lay between the germline ends. The CDR3 sequence is 14 residues long. Germline V gene data show CDR1 as SGDLS and CDR2 as YYNGEE.

The chain uses TRBV4-1 and TRBJ1-5; no definite D call. Trimming stripped 2 bases from V and 7 bases from J, with 18 bases between. This CDR3 is 16 amino acids long. Germline V gives CDR1 MGHRA, CDR2 YSYEKL. This CDR3 is CASSQSGAGMEQPQHF. As DNA, the CDR3 is TGCGCCAGCAGCCAATCGGGCGCCGGTATGGAGCAGCCCCAGCATTTT.

The rearrangement uses TRBV4-1 and TRBJ2-3; 8 bases are a match to TRBD2. This CDR3 is 15 amino acids long. Germline CDR1 MGHRA, CDR2 YSYEKL. Unmatched junction bases numbered 9, after V lost 5 bases and J lost 5 bases. CDR3: CASSSPGGGEDTQYF. The CDR3 DNA is TGCGCCAGCAGCTCCCCGGGGGGGGGAGAAGATACGCAGTATTTT.

The chain employs TRBV29-1 and TRBJ2-3, with D possibly TRBD1 on 6 matching bases. CDR3 length equals 15 residues. CDR1 and CDR2 from the germline V gene are SQVTM and ANQGSEA. The germline V and J ends were trimmed by 0 bases and 0 bases, with 10 bases remaining between them. The CDR3 DNA sequence: TGCAGCGTTGAAGATGGACAGTCTAGCACAGATACGCAGTATTTT. Protein product: CSVEDGQSSTDTQYF.

The rearrangement joins TRBV11-2 to TRBJ2-7, with D perhaps assigned TRBD1 or TRBD2 (5 bases each). Germline-derived CDR1 and CDR2 are SGHAT and FQNNGV. The CDR3 has 14 amino acids. V lost 6 bases and J lost 0, with 12 bases in between. CDR3 in DNA: TGTGCCAGCAGTAAGGGACCGTTCTCCTACGAGCAGTACTTC. This translates into CASSKGPFSYEQYF.

V and J are TRBV7-9 and TRBJ1-1; D is undetermined. The CDR3 consists of 15 residues. CDR1 is SEHNR and CDR2 is FQNEAQ in the germline V gene (reference sequence). Trimming pared 0 bases from V and 5 bases from J, leaving 13 bases between. The CDR3 reads CASSLASPGYTEAFF. CDR3 nucleotides: TGTGCCAGCAGCTTAGCGTCCCCCGGGTATACTGAAGCTTTCTTT.

In its sample, this clonotype was seen once. The chain uses TRBV30 and TRBJ2-7; D gene uncertain. V was trimmed by 1 base and J by 2 bases, leaving 6 bases between them. The CDR3 has 12 residues. Germline assignment: CDR1 GTSNPN and CDR2 SVGIG (reference sequence). CDR3 nucleotide sequence: TGTGCCTGGAGTGGCACAGCCTACGAGCAGTACTTC. Its translation is CAWSGTAYEQYF.

The chain links TRBV4-1 to TRBJ2-2, with a possible D match to TRBD1 (6 bases). The V end was cut by 4 bases, the J end by 2 bases, with 14 bases between. Germline V CDR1 and CDR2: MGHRA, YSYEKL. This CDR3 comprises 16 residues. CDR3 amino acids: CASSPPTGLNTGELFF. The CDR3 DNA sequence: TGCGCCAGCAGCCCCCCGACAGGACTCAACACCGGGGAGCTGTTTTTT.

V and J are TRBV5-1 and TRBJ2-7; 11 nucleotides agree with TRBD1. Germline trimming cut 5 bases from V and 3 bases from J; bases unmatched to any gene: 7. The CDR3 has 15 residues. CDR1 SGHRS and CDR2 YFSETQ come from the germline V gene. This CDR3 is CASSFPGQGDYEQYF. DNA for the CDR3: TGCGCCAGCAGTTTTCCGGGACAGGGGGACTACGAGCAGTACTTC.